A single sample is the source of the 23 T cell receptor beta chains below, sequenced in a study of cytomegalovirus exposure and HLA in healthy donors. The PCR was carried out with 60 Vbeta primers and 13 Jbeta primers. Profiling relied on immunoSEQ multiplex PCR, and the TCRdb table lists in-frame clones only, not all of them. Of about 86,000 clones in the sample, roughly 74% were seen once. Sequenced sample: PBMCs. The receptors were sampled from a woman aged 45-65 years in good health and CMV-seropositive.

The CDR3 loop is CASSLAHGGGTGELFF. The CDR3 DNA follows: TGTGCCAGCAGCTTAGCGCACGGGGGGGGAACCGGGGAGCTGTTTTTT. The genes are TRBV7-8 and TRBJ2-2, with TRBD2 matching over 8 bases. The V gene end was trimmed by 0 bases and the J gene end by 5 bases; junction bases not matched to a gene: 5. This CDR3 is 16 amino acids long. CDR1 is SGHVS and CDR2 is FQNEAQ in the germline V gene.

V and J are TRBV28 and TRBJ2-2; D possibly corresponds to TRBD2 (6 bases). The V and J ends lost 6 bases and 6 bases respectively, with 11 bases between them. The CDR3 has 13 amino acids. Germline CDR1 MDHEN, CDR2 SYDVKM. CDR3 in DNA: TGTGCCAGCAGCCTCAGGGAGGCCGGGGAGCTGTTTTTT. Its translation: CASSLREAGELFF.

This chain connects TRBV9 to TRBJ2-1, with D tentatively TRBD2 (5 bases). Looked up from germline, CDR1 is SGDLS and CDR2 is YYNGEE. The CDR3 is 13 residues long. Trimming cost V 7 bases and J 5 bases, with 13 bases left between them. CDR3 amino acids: CASGSSLHNEQFF. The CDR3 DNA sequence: TGTGCCAGCGGGAGTTCGCTCCACAATGAGCAGTTCTTC.

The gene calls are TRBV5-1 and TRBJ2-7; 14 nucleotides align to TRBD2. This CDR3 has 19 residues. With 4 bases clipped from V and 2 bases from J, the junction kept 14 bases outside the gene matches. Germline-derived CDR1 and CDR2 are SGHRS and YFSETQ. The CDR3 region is CASSPSQGGTSGSPYEQYF. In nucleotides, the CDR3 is TGCGCCAGCAGCCCGTCTCAGGGGGGGACTAGCGGGAGCCCCTACGAGCAGTACTTC.

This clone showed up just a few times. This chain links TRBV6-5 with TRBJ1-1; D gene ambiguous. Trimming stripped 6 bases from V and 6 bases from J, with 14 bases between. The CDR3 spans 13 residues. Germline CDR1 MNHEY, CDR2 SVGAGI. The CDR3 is CASSKPKSAEAFF. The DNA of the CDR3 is TGTGCCAGCAGCAAGCCCAAGAGCGCTGAAGCTTTCTTT.

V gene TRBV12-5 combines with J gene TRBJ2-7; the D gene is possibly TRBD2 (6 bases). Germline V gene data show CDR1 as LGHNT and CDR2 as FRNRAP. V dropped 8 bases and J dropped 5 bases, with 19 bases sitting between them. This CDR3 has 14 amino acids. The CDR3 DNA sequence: TGTGCTAGTTCTTTACGGGAGAGGGAAGACGAGCAGTACTTC. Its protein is CASSLREREDEQYF.

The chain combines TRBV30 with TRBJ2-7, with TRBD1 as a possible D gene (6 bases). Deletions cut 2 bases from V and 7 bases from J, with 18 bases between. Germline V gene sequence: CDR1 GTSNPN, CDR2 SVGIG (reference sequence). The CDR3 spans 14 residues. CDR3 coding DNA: TGTGCCTGGAGTCCCGGGACACCGTCTGGTGAGCAGTACTTC. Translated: CAWSPGTPSGEQYF.

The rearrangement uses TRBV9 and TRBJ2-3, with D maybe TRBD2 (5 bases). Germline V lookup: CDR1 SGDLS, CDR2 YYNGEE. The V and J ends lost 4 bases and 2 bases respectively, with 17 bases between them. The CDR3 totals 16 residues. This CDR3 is CASSPMGSDYTDTQYF. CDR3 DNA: TGTGCCAGCAGCCCAATGGGCAGCGACTACACAGATACGCAGTATTTT.

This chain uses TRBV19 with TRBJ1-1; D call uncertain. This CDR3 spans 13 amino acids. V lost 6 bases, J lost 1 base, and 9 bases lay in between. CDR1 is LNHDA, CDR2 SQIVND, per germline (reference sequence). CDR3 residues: CASRITPNTEAFF. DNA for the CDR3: TGTGCCAGTAGGATAACACCGAACACTGAAGCTTTCTTT.

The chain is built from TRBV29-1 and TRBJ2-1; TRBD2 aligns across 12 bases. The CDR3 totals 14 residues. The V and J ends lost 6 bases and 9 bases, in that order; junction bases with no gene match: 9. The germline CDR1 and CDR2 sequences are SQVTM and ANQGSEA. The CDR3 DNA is TGCAGCGTCCACCTGACTAGCGGGAGAGGTGAGCAGTTCTTC. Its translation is CSVHLTSGRGEQFF.

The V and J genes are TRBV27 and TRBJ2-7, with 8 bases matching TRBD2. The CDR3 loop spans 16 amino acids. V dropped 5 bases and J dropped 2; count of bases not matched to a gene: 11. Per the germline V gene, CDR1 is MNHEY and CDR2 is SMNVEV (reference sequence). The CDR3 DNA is TGTGCCAGCAGTCCATACGGTACGGGACTAGCCTACGAGCAGTACTTC. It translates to CASSPYGTGLAYEQYF.

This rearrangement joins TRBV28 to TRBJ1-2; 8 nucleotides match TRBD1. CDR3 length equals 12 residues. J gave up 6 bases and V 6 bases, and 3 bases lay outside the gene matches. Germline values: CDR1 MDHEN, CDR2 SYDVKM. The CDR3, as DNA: TGTGCCAGCAGACAGGGGGGTGATGGCTACACCTTC. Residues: CASRQGGDGYTF.

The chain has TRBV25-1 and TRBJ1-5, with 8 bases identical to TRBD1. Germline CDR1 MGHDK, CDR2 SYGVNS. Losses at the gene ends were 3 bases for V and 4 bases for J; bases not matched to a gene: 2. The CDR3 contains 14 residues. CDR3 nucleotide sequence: TGTGCCAGCAGTGAGGGACAGGCGAATCAGCCCCAGCATTTT. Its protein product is CASSEGQANQPQHF.

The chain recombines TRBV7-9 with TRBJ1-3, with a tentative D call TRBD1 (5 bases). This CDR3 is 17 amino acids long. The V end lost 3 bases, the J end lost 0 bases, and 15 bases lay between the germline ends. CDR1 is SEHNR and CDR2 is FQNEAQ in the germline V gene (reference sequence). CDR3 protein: CASSLRWGPSSGNTIYF. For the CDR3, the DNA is TGTGCCAGCAGCTTGCGATGGGGCCCGAGCTCTGGAAACACCATATATTTT.

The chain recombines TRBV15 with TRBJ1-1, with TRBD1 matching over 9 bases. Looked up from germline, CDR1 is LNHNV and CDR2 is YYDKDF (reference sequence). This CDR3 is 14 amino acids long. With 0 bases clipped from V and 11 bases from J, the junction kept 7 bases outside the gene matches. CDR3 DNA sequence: TGTGCCACCAGCAGAGAAGGGACAGGGACTATGGCTTTCTTT. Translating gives CATSREGTGTMAFF. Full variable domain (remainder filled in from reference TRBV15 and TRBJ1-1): DAMVIQNPRYQVTQFGKPVTLSCSQTLNHNVMYWYQQKSSQAPKLLFHYYDKDFNNEADTPDNFQSRRPNTSFCFLDIRSPGLGDTAMYLCATSREGTGTMAFFGQGTRLTVV.

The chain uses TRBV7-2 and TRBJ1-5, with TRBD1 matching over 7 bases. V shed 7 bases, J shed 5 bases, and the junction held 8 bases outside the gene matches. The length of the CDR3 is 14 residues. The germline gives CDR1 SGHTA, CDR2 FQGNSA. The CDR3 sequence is CASTEDREYQPQHF. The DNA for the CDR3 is TGTGCCAGCACCGAAGACAGGGAGTATCAGCCCCAGCATTTT.

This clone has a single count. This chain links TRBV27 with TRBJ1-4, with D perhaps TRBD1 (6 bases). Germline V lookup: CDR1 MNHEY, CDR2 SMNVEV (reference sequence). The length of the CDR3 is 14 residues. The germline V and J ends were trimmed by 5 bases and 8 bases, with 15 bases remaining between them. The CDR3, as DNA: TGTGCCAGCAGTCAGGGACAACGGGGAGAAAAACTGTTTTTT. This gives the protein CASSQGQRGEKLFF.

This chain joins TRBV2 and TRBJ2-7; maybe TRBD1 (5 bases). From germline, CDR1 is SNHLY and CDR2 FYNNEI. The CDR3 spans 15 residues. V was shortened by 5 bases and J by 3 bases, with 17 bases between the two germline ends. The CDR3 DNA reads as TGTGCCAGCAGTTCTACAGGAGTTGGGAACTACGAGCAGTACTTC. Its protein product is CASSSTGVGNYEQYF.

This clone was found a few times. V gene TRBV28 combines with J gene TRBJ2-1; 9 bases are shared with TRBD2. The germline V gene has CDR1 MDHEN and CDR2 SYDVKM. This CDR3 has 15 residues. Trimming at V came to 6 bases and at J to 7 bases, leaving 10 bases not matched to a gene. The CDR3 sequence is CASSLISGSGNEQFF. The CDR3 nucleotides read TGTGCCAGCAGCCTAATTAGCGGGAGCGGTAATGAGCAGTTCTTC.

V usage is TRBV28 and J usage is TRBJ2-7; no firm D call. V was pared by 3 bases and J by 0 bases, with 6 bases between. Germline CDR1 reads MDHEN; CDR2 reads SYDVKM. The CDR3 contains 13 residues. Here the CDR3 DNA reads TGTGCCAGCAGTTTCGTCGGCTCCTACGAGCAGTACTTC. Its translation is CASSFVGSYEQYF.

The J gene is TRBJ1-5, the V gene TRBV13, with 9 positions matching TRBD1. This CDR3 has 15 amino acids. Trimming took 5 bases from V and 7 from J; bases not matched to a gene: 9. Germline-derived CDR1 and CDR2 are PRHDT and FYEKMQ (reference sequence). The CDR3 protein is CASSPVGQGTQPQHF. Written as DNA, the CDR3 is TGTGCCAGCAGCCCCGTGGGACAGGGTACCCAGCCCCAGCATTTT.

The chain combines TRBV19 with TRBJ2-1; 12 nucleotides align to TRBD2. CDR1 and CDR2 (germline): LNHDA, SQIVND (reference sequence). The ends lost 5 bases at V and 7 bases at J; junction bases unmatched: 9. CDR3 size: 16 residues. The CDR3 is CASSLTGTSGFNEQFF. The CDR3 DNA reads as TGTGCCAGTAGTCTCACCGGGACTAGCGGGTTTAATGAGCAGTTCTTC.

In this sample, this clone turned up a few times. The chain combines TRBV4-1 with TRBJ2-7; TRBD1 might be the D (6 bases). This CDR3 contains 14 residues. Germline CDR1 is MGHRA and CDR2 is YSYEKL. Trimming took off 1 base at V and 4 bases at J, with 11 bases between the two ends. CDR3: CASSQAGTRYEQYF. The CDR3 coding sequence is TGCGCCAGCAGCCAAGCTGGGACAAGATACGAGCAGTACTTC.